This record covers a single T cell receptor (beta chain). The data were obtained in a study of blood T cell repertoires in COVID-19. At the level of the study: Spain, Italy and the United States supplied samples that represented acute and convalescent COVID-19. Sample material is recorded as cDNA or gDNA derived from T cells, B-cell-depleted T cells, or PBMCs.

The CDR3 is made up of 14 amino acids. V lost 2 bases to trimming and J lost 0 bases, with 11 bases between them. CDR1 is GTSNPN and CDR2 is SVGIG in the germline V gene (reference sequence). The assay was immunoSEQ multiplex PCR, and TCRdb's table has in-frame clones only and misses some. The repertoire has some 230,000 clones, 80% to 85% of them found once; the top ten carry approximately 3%. V usage is TRBV30 and J usage is TRBJ2-7; no definite D call. The source material was peripheral blood. This TCR derives from a woman aged 25 to 45 who had recovered from COVID-19. Here the CDR3 reads CAWSNIPNSYEQYF. CDR3 bases: TGTGCCTGGAGTAACATACCGAACTCCTACGAGCAGTACTTC.